The T cell receptor beta chain under discussion was sequenced for a study of beta chain features in type 1 diabetes. Between the trimmed V and J ends, which lost 5 bases and 0 bases, there was a span of 13 bases. Germline assignment: CDR1 KGHSH and CDR2 LQKENI. There are 15 residues in the CDR3. This clone was seen more than once but under ten times. Reverse transcribing all isolated RNA meant expressed TCRB transcripts were sequenced. Sequencing was performed with immunoSEQ multiplex PCR; in TCRdb, only in-frame clones are kept and a portion is missing. The sample yields fewer than 900,000 clones, roughly 17% seen once.

This receptor was identified in a woman under 30 in good health. V usage is TRBV18 and J usage is TRBJ2-5; D possibly corresponds to TRBD2 (6 bases). Material: naive CD4+ T cells from blood. Written as DNA, the CDR3 is TGTGCCAGCTCAAGGAGCAGCGGGTACCAAGAGACCCAGTACTTC. Protein product: CASSRSSGYQETQYF.